Each of the 32 T cell receptor beta chains below was sequenced from the same sample in a study of cytomegalovirus exposure and HLA in healthy donors. Use of 60 Vbeta and 13 Jbeta primers characterized the PCR. Sequenced by immunoSEQ multiplex PCR; TCRdb stores in-frame clones only, minus some. The data show around 130,000 clones, roughly four fifths seen once. Sequencing was performed on PBMCs. The receptor set was obtained from a woman between 45 and 65 years old in good health and CMV-seronegative.

The chain couples TRBV6-5 to TRBJ2-2; maybe TRBD1 (5 bases). Germline CDR1 MNHEY, CDR2 SVGAGI. The CDR3 has 14 residues. The V gene lost 5 bases and the J gene lost 2 bases, with 9 bases spanning the gap. The chain's CDR3 is CASSRTFNTGELFF. The DNA of the CDR3 is TGTGCCAGCAGTCGGACATTCAACACCGGGGAGCTGTTTTTT.

The chain has TRBV28 and TRBJ2-7, with D uncertain. CDR1 is MDHEN, CDR2 SYDVKM, per germline. The CDR3 consists of 11 residues. Trimming took 2 bases from V and 4 from J, leaving 3 bases between them. CDR3 DNA: TGTGCCAGCAGTTTACCGTACGAGCAGTACTTC. Its protein is CASSLPYEQYF.

The V call is TRBV7-9, the J call TRBJ2-5; the D is unclear. The V end lost 5 bases, the J end lost 4 bases, and 17 bases lay between the germline ends. The CDR3 spans 15 residues. Germline-derived CDR1 and CDR2 are SEHNR and FQNEAQ (reference sequence). In nucleotides, the CDR3 is TGTGCCAGCAGCCCCCGAACACCCGGCGGAGAGACCCAGTACTTC. It codes for CASSPRTPGGETQYF.

This clone has just a few counts. The V call is TRBV13, the J call TRBJ2-1; 9 positions agree with TRBD2. The junction had 7 bases not matched to a gene; V was cut back by 5 bases and J by 5 bases. Germline V gene sequence: CDR1 PRHDT, CDR2 FYEKMQ (reference sequence). This CDR3 contains 15 residues. The CDR3 nucleotides are TGTGCCAGCAGCCTTCCTAGCGGGAATAACAATGAGCAGTTCTTC. Translating gives CASSLPSGNNNEQFF.

This clone was detected only once. Here the CDR3 reads CASSYPGLDTEAFF. CDR3 coding DNA: TGTGCCAGCAGTTACCCGGGGTTAGACACTGAAGCTTTCTTT. The chain uses TRBV6-5 and TRBJ1-1; D unclear. In germline, CDR1 is MNHEY, CDR2 SVGAGI. V was pared by 2 bases and J by 3 bases, with 10 bases between. The CDR3 is made up of 14 amino acids.

The V and J genes are TRBV28 and TRBJ1-2; TRBD1 agrees at 9 bases. V trimming: 3 bases; J trimming: 4 bases; junction bases outside the gene matches: 6. The CDR3 totals 15 residues. Per germline, CDR1 MDHEN and CDR2 SYDVKM. CDR3 sequence reads: CASSFAGQGTYGYTF. Written as DNA, the CDR3 is TGTGCCAGCAGTTTTGCAGGACAGGGGACCTATGGCTACACCTTC.

The rearrangement uses TRBV6-1 and TRBJ2-3; the match to TRBD2 covers 7 bases. V lost 4 bases and J lost 0; bases outside the gene matches: 4. Germline V gene lookup returns CDR1 MNHNS and CDR2 SASEGT. This CDR3 is 15 amino acids long. CDR3 loop: CASSVFSGSTDTQYF. CDR3 in DNA: TGTGCCAGCAGTGTTTTTAGCGGGAGCACAGATACGCAGTATTTT.

The chain couples TRBV28 to TRBJ1-5; TRBD1 agrees at 7 bases. After removal of 6 bases from V and 9 bases from J, the junction contained 17 bases not matched to a gene. CDR3 length equals 16 residues. Germline assignment: CDR1 MDHEN and CDR2 SYDVKM. This CDR3 is CASRSSTGFSLGPQHF. CDR3 DNA: TGTGCCAGCAGATCCTCGACAGGGTTTAGTTTAGGGCCCCAGCATTTT. The variable domain in full, with the rest retrieved from reference TRBV28 and TRBJ1-5, is DVKVTQSSRYLVKRTGEKVFLECVQDMDHENMFWYRQDPGLGLRLIYFSYDVKMKEKGDIPEGYSVSREKKERFSLILESASTNQTSMYLCASRSSTGFSLGPQHFGDGTRLSIL.

V and J are TRBV5-1 and TRBJ1-1; D is unresolved. The length of the CDR3 is 14 residues. Between the trimmed V and J ends, which lost 4 bases and 4 bases, there was a span of 14 bases. Germline values: CDR1 SGHRS, CDR2 YFSETQ. The CDR3 here is CASSRDAAGTEAFF. Here the CDR3 DNA reads TGCGCCAGCAGCCGGGATGCTGCGGGCACTGAAGCTTTCTTT.

V is TRBV6-5 and J is TRBJ1-3; D unresolved. With 8 bases removed from V and 1 base from J, the gap between germline ends came to 6 bases. Per germline, CDR1 MNHEY and CDR2 SVGAGI. This CDR3 is built from 12 residues. CDR3 in amino acids: CASGSSGNTIYF. CDR3 bases: TGTGCCAGCGGCTCTTCTGGAAACACCATATATTTT.

A remark on this clone: One end of the junction varies from germline; a read error may be responsible. The DNA of the CDR3 is TGTTCCAGCAGCTTACCCAGGGGCCCTTTTGGCTATGGCTACACCTTC. The encoded protein is CSSSLPRGPFGYGYTF. V and J are TRBV7-9 and TRBJ1-2, with D possibly matching TRBD1 (6 bases). The germline V gene has CDR1 SEHNR and CDR2 FQNEAQ (reference sequence). This CDR3 has 16 amino acids.

This sequence joins TRBV10-1 and TRBJ2-6; 8 bases are a match to TRBD1. CDR3 length equals 20 residues. The V segment lost 6 bases and the J segment 1 base; nucleotides outside the gene matches: 17. CDR1 is WNHNN and CDR2 is SYGVQD in the germline V gene (reference sequence). The chain's CDR3 is CASSFEFYGQGPSGANVLTF. The CDR3 DNA reads TGCGCCAGCAGCTTCGAATTCTACGGACAGGGACCATCTGGGGCCAACGTCCTGACTTTC.

V usage is TRBV30 and J usage is TRBJ2-5; D remains unclear. Germline V gene lookup returns CDR1 GTSNPN and CDR2 SVGIG (reference sequence). Trimming shortened V by 2 bases and J by 5 bases, and 15 bases separated the two germline ends. The CDR3 covers 14 residues. Written as DNA, the CDR3 is TGTGCCTGGAGTCCCTCCAGGCCTGGTGAGACCCAGTACTTC. Translated, it gives CAWSPSRPGETQYF.

The rearrangement joins TRBV4-3 to TRBJ2-1; TRBD2 is a possible D gene (6 bases). CDR1 and CDR2 (germline): LGHNA, YSLEER. Between the trimmed V and J ends, which lost 0 bases and 0 bases, there was a span of 6 bases. CDR3 size: 15 residues. CDR3 sequence (DNA): TGCGCCAGCAGCCAAGAGGAGGGCTCCTACAATGAGCAGTTCTTC. Protein sequence: CASSQEEGSYNEQFF.

This chain links TRBV27 with TRBJ2-5; D may be TRBD2 (6 bases). V was trimmed by 4 bases and J by 1 base, leaving 10 bases between them. The CDR3 loop spans 14 amino acids. Germline values: CDR1 MNHEY, CDR2 SMNVEV (reference sequence). CDR3 region: CASSSGLPQETQYF. In DNA form, the CDR3 reads TGTGCCAGCAGTTCGGGACTCCCCCAAGAGACCCAGTACTTC.

This chain connects TRBV30 to TRBJ2-2, with TRBD1 matching over 7 bases. Germline-derived CDR1 and CDR2 are GTSNPN and SVGIG (reference sequence). Trimming cost V 1 base and J 2 bases; bases outside gene matches: 1. The CDR3 consists of 14 residues. The CDR3 DNA reads as TGTGCCTGGAGTGGGGACAGCAACACCGGGGAGCTGTTTTTT. This codes for CAWSGDSNTGELFF.

The V gene is TRBV14, the J gene TRBJ1-3; D remains unclear. CDR3 size: 17 residues. The V end lost 2 bases, the J end lost 4 bases, and 18 bases lay between the germline ends. Germline V gives CDR1 SGHDN, CDR2 FVKESK. CDR3 nucleotide sequence: TGTGCCAGCAGCCAACTTAGAGGGCTGGAGCAAGGAAACACCATATATTTT. Protein sequence: CASSQLRGLEQGNTIYF.

This clone was found a few times. CDR3 coding DNA: TGCGCCAGCAGCCCCCTAAGGCAGGGGGCAGGGGACACTGAAGCTTTCTTT. It encodes CASSPLRQGAGDTEAFF. The chain combines TRBV5-1 with TRBJ1-1; TRBD1 agrees at 8 bases. CDR1 and CDR2 from the germline V gene are SGHRS and YFSETQ. The CDR3 runs 17 residues. The ends lost 4 bases at V and 3 bases at J; junction bases unmatched: 14.

V usage is TRBV5-6 and J usage is TRBJ2-7; 9 bases are a match to TRBD2. J was trimmed by 5 bases and V by 4 bases; bases with no gene match: 13. This CDR3 comprises 16 residues. CDR1 and CDR2 (germline): SGHDT, YYEEEE. The CDR3 DNA reads TGTGCCAGCAGCCTCCCCCGGGGAGCGGGAGGCAACGAGCAGTACTTC. Amino acids: CASSLPRGAGGNEQYF.

The gene calls are TRBV21-1 and TRBJ2-7; TRBD1, the table's D call, was not compared with the DNA. TRBV21-1 is designated a pseudogene. The CDR3 is 16 residues long. CDR3 coding DNA: TGTGCCAGCGTAACAGGGGTTGGGGGTCAATACTACGAGCAGTACGTC. This codes for CASVTGVGGQYYEQYV.

The chain carries TRBV28 and TRBJ1-1; 9 bases are shared with TRBD1. CDR3 size: 17 residues. Germline values: CDR1 MDHEN, CDR2 SYDVKM. Trimming removed 3 bases from V and 1 base from J; junction bases left unmatched: 9. In DNA, the CDR3 is TGTGCCAGCAGTTTTCTGAGGACAGGGGCTAAGAACACTGAAGCTTTCTTT. Residues: CASSFLRTGAKNTEAFF.

A remark on this clone: In the same sample, other DNA sequences code for this CDR3. The chain links TRBV19 to TRBJ2-7; D gene uncertain. The CDR3 consists of 13 residues. V lost 1 base and J 1 base, leaving 5 bases between the germline ends. Germline V CDR1 and CDR2: LNHDA, SQIVND (reference sequence). The CDR3 spells CASSIGQSYEQYF. The CDR3 DNA sequence: TGTGCCAGTAGTATAGGTCAGTCCTACGAGCAGTACTTC.

The chain joins TRBV23-1 to TRBJ2-5, with 9 bases aligning to TRBD1. Being an ORF, TRBV23-1 has a function that is uncertain. V trimming: 3 bases; J trimming: 2 bases; junction bases outside the gene matches: 4. The CDR3 runs 15 residues. The CDR3 protein is CASSQTDRGQETQYF. The CDR3 coding sequence is TGCGCCAGCAGTCAGACCGACAGGGGGCAAGAGACCCAGTACTTC.

This chain links TRBV10-3 with TRBJ2-1; the D gene is possibly TRBD2 (6 bases). Germline V lookup: CDR1 ENHRY, CDR2 SYGVKD. Trimming cost V 2 bases and J 5 bases, with 13 bases left between them. The CDR3 consists of 15 residues. The CDR3 sequence is CAISEAGLTDNEQFF. CDR3 DNA: TGTGCCATCAGTGAGGCCGGACTAACAGACAATGAGCAGTTCTTC.

This chain's CDR3 is CASSLKGRLGSSYNEQFF. The CDR3, as DNA: TGTGCCAGCAGCTTAAAGGGCCGGTTGGGGAGCTCCTACAATGAGCAGTTCTTC. The gene calls are TRBV11-2 and TRBJ2-1, with TRBD2 as a possible D gene (5 bases). Per germline, CDR1 SGHAT and CDR2 FQNNGV. Trimming stripped 2 bases from V and 0 bases from J, with 17 bases between. The CDR3 covers 18 residues.

V is TRBV29-1 and J is TRBJ2-7; TRBD1 matches at 7 bases. Germline CDR1 is SQVTM and CDR2 is ANQGSEA. The CDR3 runs 14 residues. Trimming cost V 6 bases and J 1 base; bases outside gene matches: 9. The CDR3 reads CSVSGTVVSYEQYF. For the CDR3, the DNA is TGCAGCGTGTCCGGGACAGTCGTATCCTACGAGCAGTACTTC.

The chain is built from TRBV28 and TRBJ1-2; D is uncertain. This CDR3 comprises 17 residues. Trimming shortened V by 7 bases and J by 3 bases, and 24 bases separated the two germline ends. CDR1 is MDHEN, CDR2 SYDVKM, per germline. The CDR3 here is CASTYQPWTNEDYGYTF. The CDR3 nucleotides read TGTGCCAGCACCTACCAACCTTGGACTAATGAGGACTATGGCTACACCTTC.

This clone came up a few times. The chain has TRBV30 and TRBJ1-1, with 12 bases fitting TRBD1. Per the germline V gene, CDR1 is GTSNPN and CDR2 is SVGIG (reference sequence). The CDR3 spans 16 residues. V trimming: 3 bases; J trimming: 1 base; junction bases outside the gene matches: 6. The DNA of the CDR3 is TGTGCCTGGAGAAGGGGACAGGGGGCTTGGAACACTGAAGCTTTCTTT. Protein product: CAWRRGQGAWNTEAFF.

The chain uses TRBV2 and TRBJ1-2; D unresolved. The germline gives CDR1 SNHLY, CDR2 FYNNEI. Trimming left V 2 bases short and J 5 bases short, with 9 bases between. CDR3 size: 13 residues. The CDR3 DNA follows: TGTGCCAGCAGTGAACTTCTGGCATATGGCTACACCTTC. Translated, it gives CASSELLAYGYTF.

The genes are TRBV7-9 and TRBJ2-1; 8 bases map to TRBD2. J lost 6 bases, V lost 5 bases, and 9 bases had no gene match. The CDR3 length is 15 residues. Per germline, CDR1 SEHNR and CDR2 FQNEAQ (reference sequence). The chain's CDR3 is CASSVQTGGGNEQFF. The CDR3 coding sequence is TGTGCCAGCAGCGTCCAAACGGGAGGGGGCAATGAGCAGTTCTTC.

This clone was counted only a few times. The V gene is TRBV6-5, the J gene TRBJ1-1, with TRBD1 identical over 8 bases. V was pared by 0 bases and J by 8 bases, with 11 bases of the junction left unmatched. CDR3 length: 16 amino acids. Germline V gives CDR1 MNHEY, CDR2 SVGAGI. The CDR3 protein is CASSYSIGRGQSEAFF. The CDR3 DNA follows: TGTGCCAGCAGTTACTCGATCGGCAGGGGGCAATCGGAAGCTTTCTTT.

In the case of this clone: Germline is not matched at one junction end, which may reflect a read error. The V and J genes are TRBV7-2 and TRBJ1-5, with TRBD1 matching 8 bases. Germline CDR1 SGHTA, CDR2 FQGNSA. This CDR3 region has 15 residues. CDR3 protein: CASSTQTGVRQPQNF. The CDR3, as DNA: TGTGCCAGCAGCACCCAGACAGGGGTAAGACAGCCCCAGAATTTT.